This TCR beta chain was retrieved from a study of regulatory T cells in long-lasting Graves disease. The overall study: Antithyroid drugs had been taken under 3 months by newly diagnosed Graves' patients.

CDR3 size: 15 residues. V was shortened by 5 bases and J by 3 bases, with 16 bases between the two germline ends. Per germline, CDR1 MNHEY and CDR2 SVGEGT. Study-level results: It was in persistent disease that TRBV28, TRBJ1-2 and TRBJ2-5 were favored.

Investigators prepared the TCR beta libraries by applying iRepertoire HTBI primers and Arm-PCR of CDR3 regions. Authors' processing steps: From all samples, identification returned 13 to 15 TRBJ and approximately 63 TRBV segments. TCRdb analysed the multiplex PCR reads with MiXCR anew, one entry per CDR3 protein. The V and J calls were not made by the authors but by TCRdb's processing. The table shows about 320,000 distinct CDR3 sequences, with under 20% occurring only once. The table lists this clonotype with many counts. Its antigen is still unknown. Time point: newly diagnosed GD, antithyroid drugs for less than 3 months. The TCR library was made from RNA that had been extracted from PBMCs in TRIzol.

The sequences come from peripheral blood mononuclear cells (PBMCs), collected at new diagnosis, from a patient treated with antithyroid drugs. This chain joins TRBV6-2 or TRBV6-3 and TRBJ1-2; D gene uncertain. This clonotype was sampled from a female donor with Graves disease. In DNA, the CDR3 is TGTGCCAGCAGTGAAGTAGGAAACGGCTACTATGGCTACACCTTC. Amino acid sequence: CASSEVGNGYYGYTF.